A selection of T cell receptor beta chains follows, all from one sample in a study of blood T cell dynamics during melanoma immunotherapy. Produced via immunoSEQ multiplex PCR; TCRdb's table is partial and in-frame only. The data show roughly 3,400 clones, roughly 90% seen once. This material consisted of effector memory CD8+ T cells from blood, taken from a patient treated with checkpoint blockade. The receptor set was obtained from a human donor with melanoma. Each CDR3 is given without its conserved first and last residue.

v_gene: TRBV15; CDR3aa: ATSRDGTGGEKLF
v_gene: TRBV27; CDR3aa: ASSLISPTGGREVYEQY
v_gene: TRBV29-1; CDR3aa: SVETGLGYEQY
v_gene: TRBV21-1; CDR3aa: ASSKINQPQH
v_gene: TRBV29-1; CDR3aa: SGTGDTQY
v_gene: TRBV30; CDR3aa: AWTASGSATDTQY
v_gene: TRBV30; CDR3aa: AWSPGTSGYNEQF
v_gene: TRBV5-1; CDR3aa: ASSSSTARGEQF
v_gene: TRBV12-5; CDR3aa: ASGDPLAGGTPETQY
v_gene: TRBV11-2; CDR3aa: ASSLGGGYEQY
v_gene: TRBV9; CDR3aa: ASSIQTGTVNTGELF
v_gene: TRBV28; CDR3aa: ASSRSDRVYMNTEAF
v_gene: TRBV4-3; CDR3aa: ASSQDPGGADTQY
v_gene: TRBV10-3; CDR3aa: AIRQWGTLPSSGNTIY
v_gene: TRBV27; CDR3aa: ASGWSANYGYT
v_gene: TRBV6-5; CDR3aa: ASSYSKADYGYT
v_gene: TRBV23-1; CDR3aa: ASSQSGANLLHNGQF
v_gene: TRBV28; CDR3aa: ASSFRAGGPLSADTQY
v_gene: TRBV21-1; CDR3aa: ASRSGTLYEQY
v_gene: TRBV9; CDR3aa: ASSVRKRTSYNEQF
v_gene: TRBV27; CDR3aa: ASSLPGTYEQY
v_gene: TRBV11-3; CDR3aa: ASSSRTGMSSYEQY
v_gene: TRBV7-6; CDR3aa: ASGAVGGGQPQH
v_gene: TRBV5-6; CDR3aa: ASSLGPGSNQPQH
v_gene: TRBV7-9; CDR3aa: ASSLGQDYEQY
v_gene: TRBV5-6; CDR3aa: ASSLFWTSGSGTGELF
v_gene: TRBV4-3; CDR3aa: ASSQDSTSGNTIY
v_gene: TRBV28; CDR3aa: ASSFLSTQY
v_gene: TRBV7-9; CDR3aa: ASSEGVQPQH
v_gene: TRBV5-6; CDR3aa: ASSFYRVGGTDTQY
v_gene: TRBV7-9; CDR3aa: ASSLKSGQPNTEAF
v_gene: TRBV2; CDR3aa: ASSDRGYGYEQY